The 18 T cell receptor beta chains below come from one sample, sequenced in a study of brain T cells in children with intractable seizures. As for time point: blood from clinic visit 5 months post-surgery; TSC patient then seizure free. Clones were sequenced by immunoSEQ multiplex PCR, and TCRdb holds only the in-frame ones, with some missing. The repertoire holds hundreds of thousands of clones, roughly 93% seen once, with roughly 5.8% in the top ten. Sequencing was performed on peripheral blood, taken around 5 months after surgery. Source of these receptors: a boy under two years old with tuberous sclerosis and intractable seizures.

V is TRBV5-4 and J is TRBJ2-5; 10 bases are a match to TRBD2. The CDR3 runs 16 residues. Germline-derived CDR1 and CDR2 are SGHNT and YYREEE (reference sequence). V lost 1 base and J lost 7; bases outside the gene matches: 10. The chain's CDR3 is CASSLFLAGGLGTQYF. CDR3 nucleotide sequence: TGTGCCAGCAGCTTGTTCTTAGCGGGGGGTTTAGGGACCCAGTACTTC. The complete variable domain, with remaining parts taken from reference TRBV5-4 and TRBJ2-5, reads ETGVTQSPTHLIKTRGQQVTLRCSSQSGHNTVSWYQQALGQGPQFIFQYYREEENGRGNFPPRFSGLQFPNYSSELNVNALELDDSALYLCASSLFLAGGLGTQYFGPGTRLLVL.

The table lists this clone with a few counts. The rearrangement links TRBV5-6 to TRBJ1-6, with D perhaps TRBD1 (6 bases). CDR3 length: 17 residues. Germline assignment: CDR1 SGHDT and CDR2 YYEEEE. Trimming stripped 0 bases from V and 1 base from J, with 11 bases between. Here the CDR3 DNA reads TGTGCCAGCAGCTTGGAGGGGGGCCGTTCCTATAATTCACCCCTCCACTTT. It yields the protein CASSLEGGRSYNSPLHF.

This rearrangement joins TRBV2 to TRBJ2-5; perhaps TRBD2 as D (6 bases). This CDR3 spans 13 amino acids. V was pared by 2 bases and J by 3 bases, with 7 bases between. The V gene's germline CDR1 is SNHLY and CDR2 FYNNEI. The CDR3 here is CASSEREEETQYF. CDR3 DNA sequence: TGTGCCAGCAGTGAAAGGGAGGAAGAGACCCAGTACTTC.

The genes are TRBV7-9 and TRBJ2-3; TRBD2 might be the D (6 bases). V lost 6 bases and J lost 5, with 12 bases in between. Germline V gene lookup returns CDR1 SEHNR and CDR2 FQNEAQ (reference sequence). The CDR3 runs to 13 residues. The CDR3 loop reads CASRSSGEDTQYF. Here the CDR3 DNA reads TGTGCCAGCAGGTCCTCGGGGGAAGATACGCAGTATTTT.

The rearrangement links TRBV18 to TRBJ1-5, with a tentative D call TRBD1 (5 bases). The CDR3 contains 15 residues. V was cut by 3 bases and J by 4 bases, with 13 bases left in between. Germline assignment: CDR1 KGHSH and CDR2 LQKENI. The CDR3 here is CASSPGQGMNQPQHF. CDR3 in DNA: TGTGCCAGCTCACCCGGGCAGGGTATGAATCAGCCCCAGCATTTT.

A word on this clone: Other DNA sequences in this sample translate to the same CDR3. V is TRBV7-3 and J is TRBJ1-6; D may be TRBD1 (6 bases). CDR3 length equals 13 residues. Trimming stripped 3 bases from V and 8 bases from J, with 8 bases between. Germline-derived CDR1 and CDR2 are SGHTA and FQGTGA. CDR3 sequence (DNA): TGTGCCAGCAGCTTGTACAGGGATTCACCCCTCCACTTT. This gives the protein CASSLYRDSPLHF.

The chain recombines TRBV11-2 with TRBJ2-4; 8 bases map to TRBD2. The germline V gene has CDR1 SGHAT and CDR2 FQNNGV. J was trimmed by 0 bases and V by 3 bases; bases with no gene match: 10. The CDR3 covers 18 residues. The CDR3 coding sequence is TGTGCCAGCAGCTTGCCCCTCGGGACTAGGGGAGCCAAAAACATTCAGTACTTC. Encoded protein: CASSLPLGTRGAKNIQYF. Together with reference TRBV11-2 and TRBJ2-4, the CDR3 gives the full variable domain: EAGVAQSPRYKIIEKRQSVAFWCNPISGHATLYWYQQILGQGPKLLIQFQNNGVVDDSQLPKDRFSAERLKGVDSTLKIQPAKLEDSAVYLCASSLPLGTRGAKNIQYFGAGTRLSVL.

The chain uses TRBV5-4 and TRBJ1-1; D may be TRBD1 (6 bases). Looked up from germline, CDR1 is SGHNT and CDR2 is YYREEE (reference sequence). Trimming stripped 4 bases from V and 10 bases from J, with 17 bases between. This CDR3 is 13 amino acids long. CDR3 in DNA: TGTGCCAGCAGCGGGGGACGGGGGCCCCGAGCTTTCTTT. Translation gives CASSGGRGPRAFF.

CDR3 sequence (DNA): TGCGCCAGCAGCTTGTACCCAACAGGGAAGAATGAAAAACTGTTTTTT. It yields the protein CASSLYPTGKNEKLFF. The chain recombines TRBV5-1 with TRBJ1-4; tentatively, D is TRBD1 (6 bases). The V and J ends lost 1 base and 5 bases respectively, with 15 bases between them. Germline V gene sequence: CDR1 SGHRS, CDR2 YFSETQ. The CDR3 extends over 16 amino acids.

The gene calls are TRBV3-1 (or the pseudogene TRBV3-2) and TRBJ1-1; D gene uncertain. Germline assignment: CDR1 LGHDT and CDR2 YNNKEL (reference sequence). The CDR3 covers 14 residues. V lost 1 base to trimming and J lost 5 bases, with 11 bases between them. CDR3 sequence (DNA): TGTGCCAGCAGCCAAGTCGGAGGTGGGACTGAAGCTTTCTTT. Its protein product is CASSQVGGGTEAFF.

The chain has TRBV2 and TRBJ1-2; D unresolved. This CDR3 spans 15 amino acids. Trimming took 4 bases from V and 1 from J, leaving 13 bases between them. CDR1 SNHLY and CDR2 FYNNEI come from the germline V gene. The CDR3 DNA reads TGTGCCAGCAGTGCGACCCGGAAGAATAACTATGGCTACACCTTC. This gives the protein CASSATRKNNYGYTF. The full variable domain, in which reference TRBV2 and TRBJ1-2 provide the parts outside the CDR3, is EPEVTQTPSHQVTQMGQEVILRCVPISNHLYFYWYRQILGQKVEFLVSFYNNEISEKSEIFDDQFSVERPDGSNFTLKIRSTKLEDSAMYFCASSATRKNNYGYTFGSGTRLTVV.

The rearrangement joins TRBV5-1 to TRBJ1-1; weak D call: TRBD1 (6 bases). The CDR3 spans 15 residues. The V end lost 4 bases, the J end lost 5 bases, and 18 bases lay between the germline ends. Germline loops: CDR1 SGHRS, CDR2 YFSETQ. The CDR3 DNA follows: TGCGCCAGCAGCCCTCGTGGGGGGCGGGGGACTGAAGCTTTCTTT. Translating gives CASSPRGGRGTEAFF. The variable domain in full, with the rest retrieved from reference TRBV5-1 and TRBJ1-1, is KAGVTQTPRYLIKTRGQQVTLSCSPISGHRSVSWYQQTPGQGLQFLFEYFSETQRNKGNFPGRFSGRQFSNSRSEMNVSTLELGDSALYLCASSPRGGRGTEAFFGQGTRLTVV.

The chain couples TRBV5-1 to TRBJ2-3; 9 bases are shared with TRBD1. Trimming cost V 2 bases and J 6 bases; bases outside gene matches: 7. Germline V CDR1 and CDR2: SGHRS, YFSETQ. The CDR3 has 15 residues. This CDR3 reads CASSLNTGGADTQYF. The DNA for the CDR3 is TGCGCCAGCAGCTTAAACACAGGGGGCGCCGATACGCAGTATTTT.

V usage is TRBV9 and J usage is TRBJ2-5; 7 bases fit TRBD2. The germline V gene has CDR1 SGDLS and CDR2 YYNGEE. The J segment lost 2 bases and the V segment lost 2 bases, leaving 6 bases of the junction unmatched. This CDR3 has 15 amino acids. CDR3 nucleotide sequence: TGTGCCAGCAGCGTTGAGACTAGCTGGCAAGAGACCCAGTACTTC. Its translation: CASSVETSWQETQYF.

V usage is TRBV29-1 and J usage is TRBJ1-1; TRBD1 is a possible D gene (5 bases). Germline V gene data show CDR1 as SQVTM and CDR2 as ANQGSEA. V was shortened by 0 bases and J by 8 bases, with 10 bases between the two germline ends. The CDR3 is made up of 12 amino acids. The DNA for the CDR3 is TGCAGCGTTGAAGATGCGACAGAAGAAGCTTTCTTT. Translation gives CSVEDATEEAFF. Using reference TRBV29-1 and TRBJ1-1 for the parts outside the CDR3, the full variable domain is SAVISQKPSRDICQRGTSLTIQCQVDSQVTMMFWYRQQPGQSLTLIATANQGSEATYESGFVIDKFPISRPNLTFSTLTVSNMSPEDSSIYLCSVEDATEEAFFGQGTRLTVV.

This chain joins TRBV7-6 and TRBJ1-6, with TRBD1 identical over 7 bases. The germline CDR1 and CDR2 sequences are SGHVS and FNYEAQ. This CDR3 spans 15 amino acids. V gave up 1 base and J gave up 7 bases; unmatched junction bases: 4. This chain's CDR3 is CASSLDRGGNSPLHF. CDR3 nucleotide sequence: TGTGCCAGCAGCTTAGACAGGGGAGGGAATTCACCCCTCCACTTT.

The chain employs TRBV18 and TRBJ2-7; the D gene is possibly TRBD2 (7 bases). The CDR3 is 18 amino acids. The germline V gene encodes CDR1 KGHSH and CDR2 LQKENI. The ends were cut back, 6 bases at V and 1 base at J, with 25 bases in the middle. The CDR3 loop is CASSPGEGGRRDSYEQYF. The CDR3 DNA is TGTGCCAGCTCCCCCGGGGAGGGGGGGCGCAGGGATTCCTACGAGCAGTACTTC.

V is TRBV6-6 and J is TRBJ2-5, with TRBD2 matching 8 bases. The CDR3 spans 15 residues. Trimming at V came to 7 bases and at J to 4 bases, leaving 11 bases not matched to a gene. The germline gives CDR1 MNHNY, CDR2 SVGAGI (reference sequence). The CDR3 region is CASTPGGGALETQYF. CDR3 in DNA: TGTGCCAGCACCCCGGGAGGGGGGGCTCTAGAGACCCAGTACTTC.